The source of this T cell receptor (beta chain) is a study of blood T cell repertoires in COVID-19. Study information: Acute and convalescent COVID-19 specimens originated in the United States, Italy and Spain.

Under the authors' procedure: Amplified reference gene primers provided the basis for estimating nucleated cell counts. Method: immunoSEQ multiplex PCR; TCRdb's copy keeps in-frame clones and lacks some. That table gives V, J and clone size, and the DNA gave D and trimming. This sample carries 100,000 to 150,000 clones, less than 90% of them seen once, and the ten largest clones take roughly 2.3%. Only a few counts were recorded for this clone. Germline CDR1 and CDR2: LNHDA and SQIVND (reference sequence). This CDR3 is 15 amino acids long. Germline trimming cut 5 bases from V and 3 bases from J; bases unmatched to any gene: 9. Researchers sorted participants into cohorts using their self-reported clinical history. Recovered participants had two consecutive negative NP/OP PCR tests, healthcare professional clearance, or symptom resolution.

Sequencing input: PBMCs or T cells enriched from blood (not recorded which). The receptor was derived from a woman aged 45-60 years who had recovered from COVID-19. This chain joins TRBV19 and TRBJ2-7; 8 bases map to TRBD1. The CDR3 protein is CASSWEDRVDYEQYF. CDR3 nucleotides: TGTGCCAGTAGTTGGGAGGACAGGGTCGACTACGAGCAGTACTTC.